This TCR beta chain was documented in a study of T cell responses to AZD1222 COVID-19 vaccine. Notes on the study in general: Spike-specific TCR breadth and depth both grew after two AZD1222 doses. The CD4 TCRs associated with vaccination extended across spike and predominated at 160-218 and 743-854. A reported finding is that nearly half of spike-specific TCRs target unmutated variant regions.

A few counts support this clone. Its cognate antigen is unknown. The CDR3 runs 12 residues. The V segment lost 5 bases and the J segment 6 bases; nucleotides outside the gene matches: 3. Per the germline V gene, CDR1 is MDHEN and CDR2 is SYDVKM. This table comes from immunoSEQ multiplex PCR, and its TCRdb copy is limited to in-frame clones, with some not included. The sample has around 99,000 clones, 70% to 90% seen once. The gene calls are TRBV28 and TRBJ1-2; the match to TRBD1 covers 7 bases. The TCR comes from an adult who received the AZD1222 COVID-19 vaccine. The sequencing here drew on peripheral blood, taken 28 days after the second AZD1222 dose. The CDR3 protein is CASSKTGNGYTF. The CDR3 nucleotides read TGTGCCAGCAGTAAGACAGGGAATGGCTACACCTTC.